This T cell receptor beta chain was found in a study of control samples from healthy donors and cancer patients. The table came from immunoSEQ multiplex PCR; TCRdb's copy has only in-frame clones and leaves some out. The repertoire includes approximately 140,000 clones, over 85% of them detected once, and around 6.9% sits in the top ten. The CDR3 length is 17 residues. With V trimmed by 3 bases and J by 3 bases, 13 bases remained unmatched. Germline V gene data show CDR1 as LGHNT and CDR2 as FRNRAP. The chain has TRBV12-5 and TRBJ2-7; 8 nucleotides align to TRBD1. This clonotype was obtained from a middle-aged man with head and neck cancer. The sequencing sample was made of PBMCs. CDR3 nucleotides: TGTGCTAGTGGTTTCGTCGTAGGAGACAGGGGTATCTACGAGCAGTACTTC. This encodes CASGFVVGDRGIYEQYF.